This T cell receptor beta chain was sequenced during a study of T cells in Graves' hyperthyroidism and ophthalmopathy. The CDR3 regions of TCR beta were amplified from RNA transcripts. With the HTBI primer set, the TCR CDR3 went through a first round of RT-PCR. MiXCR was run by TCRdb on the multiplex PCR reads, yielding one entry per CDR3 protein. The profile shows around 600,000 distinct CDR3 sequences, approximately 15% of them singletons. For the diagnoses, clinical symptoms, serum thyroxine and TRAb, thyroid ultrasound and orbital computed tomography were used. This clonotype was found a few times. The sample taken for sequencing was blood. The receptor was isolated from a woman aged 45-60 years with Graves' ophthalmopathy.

Written as DNA, the CDR3 is TGTGCCAGTAGTATCGGGAGCGGTCCCTACGAGCAGTACTTC. This gives the protein CASSIGSGPYEQYF. The chain is built from TRBV19 and TRBJ2-7, with D perhaps matching TRBD2 (6 bases). The CDR3 spans 14 residues. From germline, CDR1 is LNHDA and CDR2 SQIVND (reference sequence). V shed 3 bases and J shed 2 bases, with 11 bases lying between them.